This T cell receptor (beta chain) stems from a study of Ad26.COV2.S vaccination and SARS-CoV-2 variants. This sample's treatment: roughly 20 received Ad26.COV2.S at low or high dose, single or two shots; 5 received placebo; per-sample allocation not given. Sampling occurred on day 63 after the first vaccine or placebo injection. Based in Boston, the donor was an adult of 18-55 years. Expression of Wuhan-strain SARS-CoV-2 spike came from the Ad26 vector that formed the vaccine. Using immunoSEQ multiplex PCR, the repertoire was profiled, and TCRdb retains in-frame clones only, with some absent. The sample carries 350,000 to 500,000 clones, more than 75% recorded once. Losses at the gene ends were 4 bases for V and 5 bases for J; bases not matched to a gene: 14. CDR1 is SGHDN, CDR2 FVKESK, per germline. This CDR3 contains 17 residues.

Specimen: peripheral blood, collected in a trial of Ad26.COV2.S vaccine versus placebo. This chain connects TRBV14 to TRBJ2-5; 9 bases match TRBD1. This clonotype was sampled from a person aged 18-60 years who received the Ad26.COV2.S COVID-19 vaccine or a placebo. CDR3 nucleotides: TGTGCCAGCAGCCCCACAGGGGGCGTGGGTGTCTGGGAGACCCAGTACTTC. Its translation: CASSPTGGVGVWETQYF.